These 2 T cell receptor beta chains were sequenced from one sample in a study of human T cells and chemical hapten exposure. As for time point: pre-sensitization, week 0. Treatment noted: therapeutic diphenylcyclopropenone sensitization with weekly scalp DPC. TCRdb reanalysed the RACE reads using MiXCR and keeps one entry per CDR3 protein. The sample yields 200,000 to 300,000 distinct CDR3 sequences, approximately 8.6% seen once. The sample was whole blood, taken in connection with sensitization to the hapten diphenylcyclopropenone (DPC). Source of these receptors: a woman aged 40 to 50 with alopecia areata. Some clones in this sample may be carry-over from other donors' samples.

CDR3 nucleotide sequence: TGTGCCAGCAAGGTTGGAGGGATGAACACTGAAGCTTTCTTT. Its translation is CASKVGGMNTEAFF. This chain uses TRBV7-3 with TRBJ1-1; D remains ambiguous. Germline V gene data show CDR1 as SGHTA and CDR2 as FQGTGA. This CDR3 region has 14 residues. Between the trimmed V and J ends, which lost 7 bases and 0 bases, there was a span of 12 bases.

The V and J genes are TRBV6-6 and TRBJ1-5, with D perhaps TRBD1 (6 bases). The CDR3 covers 17 residues. Germline CDR1 reads MNHNY; CDR2 reads SVGAGI (reference sequence). V was pared by 6 bases and J by 3 bases, with 21 bases between. The CDR3 DNA reads as TGTGCCAGCAGAACCGACCCACAGGGCTATATCAATCAGCCCCAGCATTTT. This encodes CASRTDPQGYINQPQHF.